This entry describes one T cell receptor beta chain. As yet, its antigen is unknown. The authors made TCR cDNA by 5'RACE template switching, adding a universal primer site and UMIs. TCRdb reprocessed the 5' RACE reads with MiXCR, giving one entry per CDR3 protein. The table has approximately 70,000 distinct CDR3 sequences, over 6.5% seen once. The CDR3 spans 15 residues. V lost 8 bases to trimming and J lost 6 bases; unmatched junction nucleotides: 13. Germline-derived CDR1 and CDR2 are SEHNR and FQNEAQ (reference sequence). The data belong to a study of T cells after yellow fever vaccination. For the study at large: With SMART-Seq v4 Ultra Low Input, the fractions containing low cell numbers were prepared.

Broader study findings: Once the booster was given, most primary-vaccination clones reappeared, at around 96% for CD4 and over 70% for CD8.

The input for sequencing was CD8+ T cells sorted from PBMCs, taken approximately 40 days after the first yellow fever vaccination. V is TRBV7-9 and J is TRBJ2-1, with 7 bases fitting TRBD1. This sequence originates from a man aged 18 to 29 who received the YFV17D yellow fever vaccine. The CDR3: CASGQTGVSSNEQFF. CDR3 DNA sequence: TGTGCCAGCGGCCAAACAGGGGTGTCCAGCAATGAGCAGTTCTTC.